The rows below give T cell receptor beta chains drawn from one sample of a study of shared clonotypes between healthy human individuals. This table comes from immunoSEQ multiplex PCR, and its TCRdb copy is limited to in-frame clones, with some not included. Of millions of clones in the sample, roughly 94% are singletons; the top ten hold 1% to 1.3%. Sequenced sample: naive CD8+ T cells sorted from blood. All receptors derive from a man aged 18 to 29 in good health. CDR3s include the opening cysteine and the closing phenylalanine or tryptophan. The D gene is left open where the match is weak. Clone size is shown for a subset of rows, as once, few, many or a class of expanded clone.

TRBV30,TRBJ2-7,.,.,TGTGCCTGGAGTGTAGGTTGGGGTTACGAGCAGTACTTC,CAWSVGWGYEQYF
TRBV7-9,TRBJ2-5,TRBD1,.,TGTGCCAGCAGCCCTCGGGACAGGGAACAAGAGACCCAGTACTTC,CASSPRDREQETQYF
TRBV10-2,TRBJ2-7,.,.,TGCGCCAGCAGTGCCCAGGGTCTCGAGCAGTACTTC,CASSAQGLEQYF
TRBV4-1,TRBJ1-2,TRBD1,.,TGCGCCAGCAGCCAAGATTTTCCGGACAGGGGGCACTATGGCTACACCTTC,CASSQDFPDRGHYGYTF
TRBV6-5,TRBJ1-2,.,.,TGTGCCAGCAGTTACTCGCAGGGCGCAGGGTATGGCTACACCTTC,CASSYSQGAGYGYTF
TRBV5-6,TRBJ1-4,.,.,TGTGCCAGCAGCTGGGGGAATGAAAAACTGTTTTTT,CASSWGNEKLFF
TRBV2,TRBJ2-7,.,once,TGTGCCAGCATGCGCGGGGAAACCTACGAGCAGTACTTC,CASMRGETYEQYF
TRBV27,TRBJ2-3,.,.,TGTGCCAGCAGTCAGCGAACCGTCACAGATACGCAGTATTTT,CASSQRTVTDTQYF
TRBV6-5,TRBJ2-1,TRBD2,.,TGTGCCAGCAGCACAACTAGCGGGAACCACAATGAGCAGTTCTTC,CASSTTSGNHNEQFF
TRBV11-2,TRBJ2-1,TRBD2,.,TGTGCCAGCGCATATAACACGGGACTAGCCAATGAGCAGTTCTTC,CASAYNTGLANEQFF
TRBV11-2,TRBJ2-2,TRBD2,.,TGTGCCAGCAGCTCCACGGTGGGACTAGCGGACACCGGGGAGCTGTTTTTT,CASSSTVGLADTGELFF
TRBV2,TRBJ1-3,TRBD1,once,TGTGCCAGCACGGCGGGACAGACTGGAAACACCATATATTTT,CASTAGQTGNTIYF
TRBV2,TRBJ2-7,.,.,TGTGCCAGCGCGACCTTTATTGACGAGCAGTACTTC,CASATFIDEQYF
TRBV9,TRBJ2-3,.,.,TGTGCCAGCAGCGTCGAGGACGCCCTCACAGATACGCAGTATTTT,CASSVEDALTDTQYF
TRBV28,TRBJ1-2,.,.,TGTGCCAGCAGTACGTTGGCCCTTCCTAATGGCTACACCTTC,CASSTLALPNGYTF
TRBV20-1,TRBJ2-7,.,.,TGCAGTGCAACCCTGGGTGAGCAGTACTTC,CSATLGEQYF
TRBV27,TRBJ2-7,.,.,TGTGCCAGCAGTTTATCCACCGTCTACGAGCAGTACTTC,CASSLSTVYEQYF
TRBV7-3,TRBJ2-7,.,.,TGTGCCAGCAGCTTAAGGGCGCGGGGTTACTCCTACGAGCAGTACTTC,CASSLRARGYSYEQYF
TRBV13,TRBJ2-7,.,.,TGTGCCAGCAGCTCAAGGCTGAGCTCCTACGAGCAGTACTTC,CASSSRLSSYEQYF
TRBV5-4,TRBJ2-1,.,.,TGTGCCAGCAGCAGGGGGGAGAATGAGCAGTTCTTC,CASSRGENEQFF
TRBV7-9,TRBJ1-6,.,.,TGTGCCAGCAGCTTAGGTACAATCGATAATTCACCCCTCCACTTT,CASSLGTIDNSPLHF
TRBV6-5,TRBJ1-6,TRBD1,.,TGTGCCAGCAGTTACCCGGCAACAGGGGGCATTCTCCACTTT,CASSYPATGGILHF
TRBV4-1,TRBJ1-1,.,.,TGCGCCAGCAGTCTTATCGCAGGAAACACTGAAGCTTTCTTT,CASSLIAGNTEAFF
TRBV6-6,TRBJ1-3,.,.,TGTGCCAGCGGAGCCGAACAGGGCTTTTCTGGAAACACCATATATTTT,CASGAEQGFSGNTIYF
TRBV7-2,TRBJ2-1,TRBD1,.,TGTGCCAGCAGCTTAGATGGGACAGGGTACTATGAGCAGTTCTTC,CASSLDGTGYYEQFF
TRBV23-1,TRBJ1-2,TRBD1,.,TGCGCCAGCAGACCGACAGGGAACTATGGCTACACCTTC,CASRPTGNYGYTF
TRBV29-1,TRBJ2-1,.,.,TGCAGCGTTGGCGAGGGGGGCTCTCACAATGAGCAGTTCTTC,CSVGEGGSHNEQFF
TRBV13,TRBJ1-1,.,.,TGTGCCAGCAGCAACTCCCTGGACACTGAAGCTTTCTTT,CASSNSLDTEAFF
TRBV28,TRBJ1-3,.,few,TGTGCCAGCAGTTTATCAGGGTCTGGAAACACCATATATTTT,CASSLSGSGNTIYF